This entry lists 15 T cell receptor beta chains sequenced from one sample in a study of blood T cell repertoires in COVID-19. Produced via immunoSEQ multiplex PCR; TCRdb's table is partial and in-frame only. The repertoire holds under 350,000 clones, with roughly 89% as singletons. The sample comprised peripheral blood. Receptor source: a man in his forties with acute or convalescent COVID-19.

To note about this clone: The junction differs from germline at one of its ends, possibly a read error. The rearrangement links TRBV20-1 to TRBJ1-1; no reliable D call. Germline V gives CDR1 DFQATT, CDR2 SNEGSKA (reference sequence). The CDR3 has 11 amino acids. The CDR3 is CSVRGAPRAFF. CDR3 nucleotide sequence: TGCAGTGTTAGAGGCGCCCCGAGGGCTTTCTTT.

This clone was recorded a few times. This sequence joins TRBV19 and TRBJ1-5, with D perhaps matching TRBD1 (5 bases). With 1 base removed from V and 4 bases from J, the gap between germline ends came to 11 bases. Per germline, CDR1 LNHDA and CDR2 SQIVND (reference sequence). The CDR3 contains 15 residues. The CDR3 DNA sequence: TGTGCCAGTAGTATAGGGAGGGACGGGAATCAGCCCCAGCATTTT. This gives the protein CASSIGRDGNQPQHF. Full variable domain (rest looked up from reference TRBV19 and TRBJ1-5): DGGITQSPKYLFRKEGQNVTLSCEQNLNHDAMYWYRQDPGQGLRLIYYSQIVNDFQKGDIAEGYSVSREKKESFPLTVTSAQKNPTAFYLCASSIGRDGNQPQHFGDGTRLSIL.

CDR3 nucleotides: TGCGCCAGCAGCTTGGGTCCCGGAGAGACCCAGTACTTC. Translating gives CASSLGPGETQYF. The chain carries TRBV5-1 and TRBJ2-5, with unresolved D. CDR3 length equals 13 residues. Germline V gene sequence: CDR1 SGHRS, CDR2 YFSETQ. V lost 0 bases and J lost 4, with 7 bases in between. Using reference TRBV5-1 and TRBJ2-5 for the parts outside the CDR3, the full variable domain is KAGVTQTPRYLIKTRGQQVTLSCSPISGHRSVSWYQQTPGQGLQFLFEYFSETQRNKGNFPGRFSGRQFSNSRSEMNVSTLELGDSALYLCASSLGPGETQYFGPGTRLLVL.

In DNA, the CDR3 is TGTGCCAGTAGTGTAGGACAGGGGCTTTCCTACGAGCAGTACTTC. The encoded protein is CASSVGQGLSYEQYF. This rearrangement joins TRBV19 to TRBJ2-7; TRBD1 aligns across 9 bases. This CDR3 region has 15 residues. Germline CDR1 and CDR2: LNHDA and SQIVND (reference sequence). V lost 5 bases and J lost 1; bases outside the gene matches: 6.

J is TRBJ2-2 and V is TRBV14; 12 bases are shared with TRBD2. The CDR3 length is 14 residues. Germline-derived CDR1 and CDR2 are SGHDN and FVKESK. V shed 6 bases, J shed 4 bases, and the junction held 0 bases outside the gene matches. The CDR3 loop is CASRTSGGTGELFF. CDR3 DNA: TGTGCCAGCAGGACTAGCGGGGGCACCGGGGAGCTGTTTTTT.

V is TRBV10-3 and J is TRBJ1-3; D may be TRBD1 (6 bases). The germline V gene encodes CDR1 ENHRY and CDR2 SYGVKD. CDR3 length: 14 residues. The ends were cut back, 10 bases at V and 0 bases at J, with 13 bases in the middle. As DNA, the CDR3 is TGTGCCACCGGACAGCCGAGCTCTGGAAACACCATATATTTT. Translated: CATGQPSSGNTIYF.

This clone has a single count. The chain employs TRBV4-2 and TRBJ1-3; no clear D. Trimming took off 4 bases at V and 6 bases at J, with 10 bases between the two ends. This CDR3 spans 13 amino acids. Germline-derived CDR1 and CDR2 are LGHNA and YNFKEQ. The CDR3 loop is CASSLGLENTIYF. The CDR3, as DNA: TGTGCCAGCAGCCTTGGACTCGAAAACACCATATATTTT.

Worth noting for this clone: Other DNA sequences in the sample encode the same CDR3. The rearrangement uses TRBV10-3 and TRBJ1-2, with 8 nucleotides matching TRBD1. Unmatched junction bases numbered 2, after V lost 0 bases and J lost 8 bases. The CDR3 runs to 13 residues. CDR1 is ENHRY, CDR2 SYGVKD, per germline. The CDR3: CAISESGQGGYTF. The CDR3, as DNA: TGTGCCATCAGTGAGTCCGGACAGGGAGGCTACACCTTC.

The V call is TRBV10-3, the J call TRBJ1-2; D possibly corresponds to TRBD1 (5 bases). Trimming took 7 bases from V and 3 from J, leaving 12 bases between them. Germline CDR1 and CDR2: ENHRY and SYGVKD. The CDR3 has 13 residues. For the CDR3, the DNA is TGTGCCATCAAAGCTGAAGGGGACTATGGCTACACCTTC. Translated, it gives CAIKAEGDYGYTF.

This sequence joins TRBV3-1 (or the pseudogene TRBV3-2) and TRBJ1-2; the D is unclear. V lost 2 bases to trimming and J lost 4 bases, with 11 bases between them. From germline, CDR1 is LGHDT and CDR2 YNNKEL (reference sequence). The CDR3 is 14 residues long. CDR3 in DNA: TGTGCCAGCAGCCAACCTGACTATTCCTATGGCTACACCTTC. This codes for CASSQPDYSYGYTF.

V gene TRBV4-2 combines with J gene TRBJ1-3, with D uncertain. Germline V gives CDR1 LGHNA, CDR2 YNFKEQ. V shed 1 base and J shed 0 bases, with 7 bases lying between them. The CDR3 extends over 15 amino acids. CDR3 nucleotide sequence: TGTGCCAGCAGCCAAGTAGAGAGCTCTGGAAACACCATATATTTT. This codes for CASSQVESSGNTIYF.

The genes are TRBV5-1 and TRBJ1-2; 7 bases map to TRBD1. CDR1 and CDR2 (germline): SGHRS, YFSETQ. J gave up 4 bases and V 7 bases, and 10 bases lay outside the gene matches. This CDR3 is 14 amino acids long. The CDR3 here is CASARQGTSYGYTF. The CDR3 nucleotides read TGCGCCAGCGCCCGACAGGGCACAAGCTATGGCTACACCTTC. The full variable domain, completed using reference TRBV5-1 and TRBJ1-2, is KAGVTQTPRYLIKTRGQQVTLSCSPISGHRSVSWYQQTPGQGLQFLFEYFSETQRNKGNFPGRFSGRQFSNSRSEMNVSTLELGDSALYLCASARQGTSYGYTFGSGTRLTVV.

The rearrangement links TRBV6-5 to TRBJ1-2; tentative D call: TRBD1 (6 bases). Looked up from germline, CDR1 is MNHEY and CDR2 is SVGAGI. With 0 bases removed from V and 6 bases from J, the gap between germline ends came to 8 bases. This CDR3 is 13 amino acids long. CDR3 nucleotides: TGTGCCAGCAGTTACTCCCCAGGGGATGGCTACACCTTC. This translates into CASSYSPGDGYTF.

V is TRBV25-1 and J is TRBJ2-5; TRBD1 aligns across 8 bases. Trimming at V came to 2 bases and at J to 0 bases, leaving 5 bases not matched to a gene. The CDR3 extends over 16 amino acids. Germline values: CDR1 MGHDK, CDR2 SYGVNS. This chain's CDR3 is CASSEQGQGYQETQYF. In nucleotides, the CDR3 is TGTGCCAGCAGTGAACAAGGACAGGGTTACCAAGAGACCCAGTACTTC.

The chain has TRBV15 and TRBJ1-1; D uncertain. With 5 bases removed from V and 3 bases from J, the gap between germline ends came to 19 bases. The CDR3 covers 16 residues. Germline CDR1 and CDR2: LNHNV and YYDKDF (reference sequence). CDR3 DNA: TGTGCCACCAGCCCCCCCGGGAGGGTAAGGTACACTGAAGCTTTCTTT. It translates to CATSPPGRVRYTEAFF.